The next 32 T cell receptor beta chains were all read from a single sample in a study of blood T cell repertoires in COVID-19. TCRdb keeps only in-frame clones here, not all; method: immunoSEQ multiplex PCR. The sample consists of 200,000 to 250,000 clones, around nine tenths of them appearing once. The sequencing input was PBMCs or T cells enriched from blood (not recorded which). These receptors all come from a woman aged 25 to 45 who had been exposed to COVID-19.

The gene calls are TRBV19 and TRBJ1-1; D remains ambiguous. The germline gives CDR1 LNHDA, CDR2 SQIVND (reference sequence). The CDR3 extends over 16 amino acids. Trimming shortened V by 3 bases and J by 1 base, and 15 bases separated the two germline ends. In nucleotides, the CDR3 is TGTGCCAGTAGTATCTCGTCCGGCCGCGGGAACACTGAAGCTTTCTTT. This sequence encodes CASSISSGRGNTEAFF.

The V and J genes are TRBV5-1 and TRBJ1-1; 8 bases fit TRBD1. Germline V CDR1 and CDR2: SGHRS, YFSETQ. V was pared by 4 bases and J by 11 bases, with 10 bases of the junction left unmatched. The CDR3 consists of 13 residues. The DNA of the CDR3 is TGCGCCAGCAGCACTGCCCCAGGGGGCGAGGCTTTCTTT. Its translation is CASSTAPGGEAFF.

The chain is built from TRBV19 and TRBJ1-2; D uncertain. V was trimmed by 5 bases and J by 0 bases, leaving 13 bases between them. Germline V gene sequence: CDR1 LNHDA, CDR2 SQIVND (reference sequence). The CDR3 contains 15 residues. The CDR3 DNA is TGTGCCAGTAGTCCTCGACACCGTTCTAACTATGGCTACACCTTC. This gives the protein CASSPRHRSNYGYTF.

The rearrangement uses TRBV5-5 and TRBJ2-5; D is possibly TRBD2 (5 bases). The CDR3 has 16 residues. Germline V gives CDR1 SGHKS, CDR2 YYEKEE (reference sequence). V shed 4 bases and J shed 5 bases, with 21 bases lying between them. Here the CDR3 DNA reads TGTGCCAGCAGCCGTGCGGGCTTCATGGCGGACGAGACCCAGTACTTC. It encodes CASSRAGFMADETQYF.

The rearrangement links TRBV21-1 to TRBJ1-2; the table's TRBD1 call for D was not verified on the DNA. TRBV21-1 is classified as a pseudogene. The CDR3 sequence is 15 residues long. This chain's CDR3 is CAPSWGQNFNYGYTF. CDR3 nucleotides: TGTGCCCCCAGTTGGGGACAGAACTTTAACTATGGCTACACCTTC.

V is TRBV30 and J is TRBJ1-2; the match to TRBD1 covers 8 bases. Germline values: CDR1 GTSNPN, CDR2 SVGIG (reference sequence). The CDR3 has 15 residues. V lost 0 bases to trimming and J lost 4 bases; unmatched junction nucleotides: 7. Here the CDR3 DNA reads TGTGCCTGGAGTGTACCCAGGGGGCTAGCCTATGGCTACACCTTC. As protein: CAWSVPRGLAYGYTF.

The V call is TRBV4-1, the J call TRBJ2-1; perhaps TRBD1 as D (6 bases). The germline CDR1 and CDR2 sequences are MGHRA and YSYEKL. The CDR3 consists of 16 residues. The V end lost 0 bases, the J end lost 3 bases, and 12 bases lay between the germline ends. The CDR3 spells CASSQETGRGYNEQFF. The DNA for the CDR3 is TGCGCCAGCAGCCAAGAGACAGGTCGGGGCTACAATGAGCAGTTCTTC.

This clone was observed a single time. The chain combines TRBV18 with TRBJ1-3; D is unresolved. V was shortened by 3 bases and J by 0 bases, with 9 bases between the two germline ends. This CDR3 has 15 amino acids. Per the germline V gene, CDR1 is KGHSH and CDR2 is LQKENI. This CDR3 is CASSPGSNSGNTIYF. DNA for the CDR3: TGTGCCAGCTCACCGGGCAGCAACTCTGGAAACACCATATATTTT.

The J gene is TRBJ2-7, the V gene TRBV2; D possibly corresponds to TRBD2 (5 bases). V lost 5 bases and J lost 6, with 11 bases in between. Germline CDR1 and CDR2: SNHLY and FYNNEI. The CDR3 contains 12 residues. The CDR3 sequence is CASSSPGIEQYF. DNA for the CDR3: TGTGCCAGCAGTTCCCCCGGGATCGAGCAGTACTTC.

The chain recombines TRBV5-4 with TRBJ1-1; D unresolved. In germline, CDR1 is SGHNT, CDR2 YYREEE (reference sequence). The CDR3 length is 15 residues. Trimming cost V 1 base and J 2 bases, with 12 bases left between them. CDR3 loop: CASSLRQVANTEAFF. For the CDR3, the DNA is TGTGCCAGCAGCTTGCGTCAGGTGGCAAACACTGAAGCTTTCTTT.

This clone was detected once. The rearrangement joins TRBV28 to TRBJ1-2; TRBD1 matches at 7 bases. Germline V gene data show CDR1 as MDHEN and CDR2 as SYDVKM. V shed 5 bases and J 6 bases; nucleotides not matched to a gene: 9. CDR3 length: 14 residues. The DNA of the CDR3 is TGTGCCAGCAGTGTGACAGGGCCCGGGCATGGCTACACCTTC. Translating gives CASSVTGPGHGYTF.

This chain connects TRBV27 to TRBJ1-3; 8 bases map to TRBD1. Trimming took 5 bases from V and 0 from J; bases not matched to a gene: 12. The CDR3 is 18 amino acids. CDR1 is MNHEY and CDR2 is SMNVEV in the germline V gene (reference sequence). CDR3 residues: CASSPLGQAIVSGNTIYF. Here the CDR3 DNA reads TGTGCCAGCAGTCCACTGGGACAGGCGATCGTCTCTGGAAACACCATATATTTT.

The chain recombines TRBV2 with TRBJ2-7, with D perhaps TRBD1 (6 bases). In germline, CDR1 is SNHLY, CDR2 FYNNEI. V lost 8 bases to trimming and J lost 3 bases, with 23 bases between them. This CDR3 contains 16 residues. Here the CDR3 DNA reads TGTGCCAGCGATCCCCGAGGCCCAGGGACAATCTACGAGCAGTACTTC. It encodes CASDPRGPGTIYEQYF.

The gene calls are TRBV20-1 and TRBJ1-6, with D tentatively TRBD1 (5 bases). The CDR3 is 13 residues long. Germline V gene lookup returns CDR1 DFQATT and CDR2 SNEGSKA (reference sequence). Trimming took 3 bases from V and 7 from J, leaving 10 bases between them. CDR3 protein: CSASLGGNSPLHF. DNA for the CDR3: TGCAGTGCTAGTCTGGGGGGGAATTCACCCCTCCACTTT.

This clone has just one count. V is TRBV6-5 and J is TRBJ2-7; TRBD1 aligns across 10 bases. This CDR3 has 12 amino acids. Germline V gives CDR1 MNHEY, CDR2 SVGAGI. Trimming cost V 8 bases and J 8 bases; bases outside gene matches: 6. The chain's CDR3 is CASGDRGNQQYF. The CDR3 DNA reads TGTGCCAGCGGGGACAGGGGTAACCAGCAGTACTTC.

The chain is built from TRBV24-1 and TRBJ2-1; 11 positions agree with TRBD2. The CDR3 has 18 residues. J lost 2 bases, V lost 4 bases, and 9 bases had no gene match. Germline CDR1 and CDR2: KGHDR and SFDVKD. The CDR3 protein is CATSDTTSGGGAYNEQFF. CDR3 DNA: TGTGCCACCAGTGACACTACTAGCGGGGGAGGCGCCTACAATGAGCAGTTCTTC.

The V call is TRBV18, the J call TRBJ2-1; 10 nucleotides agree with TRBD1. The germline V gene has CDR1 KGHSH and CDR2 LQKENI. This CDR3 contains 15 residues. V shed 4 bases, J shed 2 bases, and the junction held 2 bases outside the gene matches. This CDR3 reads CASSRTGGAYNEQFF. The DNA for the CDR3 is TGTGCCAGCTCACGGACAGGGGGGGCCTACAATGAGCAGTTCTTC.

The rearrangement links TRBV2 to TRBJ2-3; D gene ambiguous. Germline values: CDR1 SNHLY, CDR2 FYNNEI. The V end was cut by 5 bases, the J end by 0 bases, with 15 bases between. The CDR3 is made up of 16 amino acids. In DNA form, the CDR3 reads TGTGCCAGCAGTAGTTTGGATTTACAGAGCACAGATACGCAGTATTTT. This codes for CASSSLDLQSTDTQYF.

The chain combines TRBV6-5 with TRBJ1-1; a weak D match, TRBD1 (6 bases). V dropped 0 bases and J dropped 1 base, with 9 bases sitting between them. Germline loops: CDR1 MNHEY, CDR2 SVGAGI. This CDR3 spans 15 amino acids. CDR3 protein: CASSYSRRGNTEAFF. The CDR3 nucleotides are TGTGCCAGCAGTTACTCCCGCAGGGGGAACACTGAAGCTTTCTTT.

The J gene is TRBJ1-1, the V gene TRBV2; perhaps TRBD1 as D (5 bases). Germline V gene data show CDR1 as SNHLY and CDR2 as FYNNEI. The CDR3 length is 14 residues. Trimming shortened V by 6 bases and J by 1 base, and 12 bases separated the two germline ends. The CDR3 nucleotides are TGTGCCAGCAGGACTGACAGCTGGAACACTGAAGCTTTCTTT. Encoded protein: CASRTDSWNTEAFF.

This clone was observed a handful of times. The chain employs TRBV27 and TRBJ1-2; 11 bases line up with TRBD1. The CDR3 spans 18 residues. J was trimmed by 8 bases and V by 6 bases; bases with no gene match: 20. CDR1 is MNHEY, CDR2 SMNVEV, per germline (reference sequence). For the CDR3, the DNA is TGTGCCAGCAGGAGGGCCCCAATCTCCCGGACAGGGGGCGAAGGCTACACCTTC. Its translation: CASRRAPISRTGGEGYTF.

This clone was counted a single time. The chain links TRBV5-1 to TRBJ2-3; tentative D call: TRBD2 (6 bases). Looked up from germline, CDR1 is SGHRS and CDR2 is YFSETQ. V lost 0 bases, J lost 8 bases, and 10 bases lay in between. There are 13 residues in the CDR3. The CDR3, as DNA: TGCGCCAGCAGCTTGGAAGGGACTGGTACGCAGTATTTT. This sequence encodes CASSLEGTGTQYF. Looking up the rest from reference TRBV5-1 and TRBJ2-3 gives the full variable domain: KAGVTQTPRYLIKTRGQQVTLSCSPISGHRSVSWYQQTPGQGLQFLFEYFSETQRNKGNFPGRFSGRQFSNSRSEMNVSTLELGDSALYLCASSLEGTGTQYFGPGTRLTVL.

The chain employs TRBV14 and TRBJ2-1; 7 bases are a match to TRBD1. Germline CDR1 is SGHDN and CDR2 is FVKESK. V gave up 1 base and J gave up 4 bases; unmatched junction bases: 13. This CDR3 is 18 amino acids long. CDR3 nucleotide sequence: TGTGCCAGCAGCCAAGTGATGACAGGGTTTGGGGAGTACAATGAGCAGTTCTTC. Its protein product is CASSQVMTGFGEYNEQFF.

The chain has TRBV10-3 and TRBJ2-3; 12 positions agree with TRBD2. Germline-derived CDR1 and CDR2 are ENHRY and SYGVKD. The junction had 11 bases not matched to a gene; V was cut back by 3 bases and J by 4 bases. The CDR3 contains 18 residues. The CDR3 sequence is CAISDPYPSGGGADTQYF. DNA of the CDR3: TGTGCCATCAGTGACCCCTACCCTAGCGGGGGGGGTGCAGATACGCAGTATTTT.

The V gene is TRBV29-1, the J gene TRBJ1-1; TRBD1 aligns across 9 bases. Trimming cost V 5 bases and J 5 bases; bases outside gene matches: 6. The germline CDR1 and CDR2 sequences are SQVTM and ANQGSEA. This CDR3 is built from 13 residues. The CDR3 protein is CSVTDRGGTEAFF. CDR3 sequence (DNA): TGCAGCGTTACGGACAGGGGAGGGACTGAAGCTTTCTTT. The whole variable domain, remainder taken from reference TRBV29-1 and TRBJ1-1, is SAVISQKPSRDICQRGTSLTIQCQVDSQVTMMFWYRQQPGQSLTLIATANQGSEATYESGFVIDKFPISRPNLTFSTLTVSNMSPEDSSIYLCSVTDRGGTEAFFGQGTRLTVV.

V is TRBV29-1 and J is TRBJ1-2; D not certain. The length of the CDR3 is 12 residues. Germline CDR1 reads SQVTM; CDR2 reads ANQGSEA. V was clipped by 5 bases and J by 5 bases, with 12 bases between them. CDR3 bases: TGCAGCGTTCCAGCAGGAGGGTATGGCTACACCTTC. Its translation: CSVPAGGYGYTF.

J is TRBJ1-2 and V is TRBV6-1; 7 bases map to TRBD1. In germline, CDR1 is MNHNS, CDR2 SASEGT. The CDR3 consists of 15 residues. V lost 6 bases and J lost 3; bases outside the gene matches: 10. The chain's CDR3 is CASSLTPGTDYGYTF. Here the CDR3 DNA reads TGTGCCAGCAGCCTAACCCCCGGGACAGACTATGGCTACACCTTC.

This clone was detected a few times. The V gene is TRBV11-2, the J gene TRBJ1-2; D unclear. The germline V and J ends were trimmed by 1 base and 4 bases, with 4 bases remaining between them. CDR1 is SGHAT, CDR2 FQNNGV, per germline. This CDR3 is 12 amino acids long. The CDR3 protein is CASSLGSYGYTF. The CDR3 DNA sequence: TGTGCCAGCAGCTTAGGGAGCTATGGCTACACCTTC.

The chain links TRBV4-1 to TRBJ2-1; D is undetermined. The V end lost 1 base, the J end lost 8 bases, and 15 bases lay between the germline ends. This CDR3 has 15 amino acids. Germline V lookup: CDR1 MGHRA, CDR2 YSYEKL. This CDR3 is CASSQVGVGFDEQFF. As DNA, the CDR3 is TGCGCCAGCAGCCAAGTTGGTGTCGGTTTTGATGAGCAGTTCTTC.

This CDR3 is CASSLSRGGYTF. The CDR3 DNA is TGTGCCAGCAGTTTAAGTAGAGGGGGCTACACCTTC. The chain joins TRBV12-3 or TRBV12-4 to TRBJ1-2; D is undetermined. The CDR3 totals 12 residues. V was cut by 2 bases and J by 8 bases, with 9 bases left in between.

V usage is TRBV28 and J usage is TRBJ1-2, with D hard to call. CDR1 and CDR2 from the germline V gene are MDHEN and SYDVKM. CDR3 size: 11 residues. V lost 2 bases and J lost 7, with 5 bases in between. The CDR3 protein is CASSLPGGYTF. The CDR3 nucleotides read TGTGCCAGCAGTTTACCAGGTGGCTACACCTTC.

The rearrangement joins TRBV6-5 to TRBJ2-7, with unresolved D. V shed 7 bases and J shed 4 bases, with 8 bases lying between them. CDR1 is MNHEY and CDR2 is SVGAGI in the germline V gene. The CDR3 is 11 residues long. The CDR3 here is CASTRGYEQYF. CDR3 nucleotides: TGTGCCAGCACGAGAGGTTACGAGCAGTACTTC.